This TCR beta chain was captured by sequencing in a study of blood T cell repertoires in COVID-19. The overall study: Samples representing acute and convalescent COVID-19 were sourced from the United States, Italy and Spain. PBMCs, B-cell-depleted T cells, or T cells provided the cDNA or gDNA that made up the material.

In the original analysis: Amplifying reference gene primers gave estimates of nucleated cell counts. The table came from immunoSEQ multiplex PCR; TCRdb's copy has only in-frame clones and leaves some out. Clone size and V and J calls were adopted from that table, with D and trimming inferred from the DNA. There are around 250,000 clones in the sample; about 82% occur only once, and 10% to 15% lies in the top ten. The TCR was taken from an older man with acute or convalescent COVID-19. Sequencing was performed on peripheral blood.

CDR3 DNA: TGTGCCAGTAGTATAAGGACAGGGAAAGAGACCCAGTACTTC. Translating it yields CASSIRTGKETQYF. The chain is built from TRBV19 and TRBJ2-5, with TRBD1 matching over 8 bases. The CDR3 totals 14 residues. V gave up 2 bases and J gave up 3 bases; unmatched junction bases: 2. Germline V CDR1 and CDR2: LNHDA, SQIVND (reference sequence).